These 5 T cell receptor beta chains were all obtained from the same sample, sequenced in a study of blood T cell repertoires in COVID-19. Measured with immunoSEQ multiplex PCR; TCRdb has only the in-frame clones, and not every one. Here the sample spans 250,000 or so clones, around nine tenths being singletons. Specimen: PBMCs or T cells enriched from blood (not recorded which). The receptors derive from a woman aged 18-29 years who had recovered from COVID-19.

This clone was seen once. The chain employs TRBV6-5 and TRBJ2-2, with TRBD1 as a possible D gene (6 bases). The length of the CDR3 is 15 residues. V dropped 0 bases and J dropped 7 bases, with 12 bases sitting between them. Germline values: CDR1 MNHEY, CDR2 SVGAGI. CDR3 coding DNA: TGTGCCAGCAGTTACTCGGCAGGGGTGGTCGGGGAGCTGTTTTTT. It codes for CASSYSAGVVGELFF.

The chain joins TRBV5-4 to TRBJ2-1, with TRBD2 identical over 14 bases. The CDR3 is 16 residues long. The junction had 5 bases not matched to a gene; V was cut back by 4 bases and J by 5 bases. Germline-derived CDR1 and CDR2 are SGHNT and YYREEE (reference sequence). CDR3 nucleotide sequence: TGTGCCAGCAGCATCCCGGGACTAGCGGGAGACAATGAGCAGTTCTTC. This sequence encodes CASSIPGLAGDNEQFF. The full variable domain, completed using reference TRBV5-4 and TRBJ2-1, is ETGVTQSPTHLIKTRGQQVTLRCSSQSGHNTVSWYQQALGQGPQFIFQYYREEENGRGNFPPRFSGLQFPNYSSELNVNALELDDSALYLCASSIPGLAGDNEQFFGPGTRLTVL.

This chain uses TRBV24-1 with TRBJ2-2; no firm D call. Trimming removed 6 bases at V and 3 bases at J, with 4 bases between. The CDR3 has 12 amino acids. The germline gives CDR1 KGHDR, CDR2 SFDVKD. CDR3 bases: TGTGCCACCAGTCTTTACACCGGGGAGCTGTTTTTT. Protein sequence: CATSLYTGELFF.

The CDR3: CAWSVLSISGANVLTF. The CDR3, as DNA: TGTGCCTGGAGTGTACTTTCCATCTCTGGGGCCAACGTCCTGACTTTC. The V call is TRBV30, the J call TRBJ2-6; unclear D gene. Trimming stripped 0 bases from V and 0 bases from J, with 9 bases between. The CDR3 is made up of 16 amino acids. Looked up from germline, CDR1 is GTSNPN and CDR2 is SVGIG (reference sequence).

The V and J genes are TRBV3-1 (or the pseudogene TRBV3-2) and TRBJ2-3, with 7 bases fitting TRBD2. CDR3 size: 17 residues. Per the germline V gene, CDR1 is LGHDT and CDR2 is YNNKEL (reference sequence). Trimming at V came to 0 bases and at J to 3 bases, leaving 9 bases not matched to a gene. The CDR3 loop is CASSQEGGLLSTDTQYF. The CDR3, as DNA: TGTGCCAGCAGCCAAGAGGGGGGGTTACTATCGACAGATACGCAGTATTTT.